This TCR beta chain appears in the sequencing data of a study of blood T cells in healthy people across ages. For the study at large: T cells yielded about one barcoded beta molecule per two cells through template switching.

Germline V gene sequence: CDR1 GTSNPN, CDR2 SVGIG (reference sequence). This CDR3 is 13 amino acids long. Trimming at V came to 3 bases and at J to 11 bases, leaving 12 bases not matched to a gene. Per individual sample, total RNA of at least 5 micrograms was extracted. For the second PCR, which ran for about 7 to 11 cycles, a sample-barcoded 5' primer and a J-beta primer mix were used. All cDNA molecules were each tagged by a template-switch adaptor with 12 random nucleotides. TCRdb independently ran MiXCR on the 5' RACE reads; one entry per CDR3 protein. This sample has hundreds of thousands of distinct CDR3 sequences, with around 45% found just once.

The specimen sequenced was blood. The sequence was obtained from a woman in her sixties or seventies in good health. The chain combines TRBV30 with TRBJ2-5, with 7 bases matching TRBD2. The CDR3 here is CAWSFGGNNEQYF. DNA of the CDR3: TGTGCCTGGAGCTTCGGGGGGAACAATGAGCAGTACTTC.